What follows are 10 T cell receptor beta chains derived from one specimen sequenced in a study of blood T cell repertoires in COVID-19. Assay used: immunoSEQ multiplex PCR; TCRdb lists only in-frame clones, some missing. The sample shows some 230,000 clones, about 80% of them seen only once. Sequencing used peripheral blood. These receptors all come from a woman in her thirties who had recovered from COVID-19.

This chain links TRBV4-1 with TRBJ1-5; D gene unclear. The V end lost 0 bases, the J end lost 1 base, and 13 bases lay between the germline ends. CDR1 is MGHRA and CDR2 is YSYEKL in the germline V gene. The CDR3 is made up of 17 amino acids. This chain's CDR3 is CASSQEPLQLSNQPQHF. The DNA of the CDR3 is TGCGCCAGCAGCCAAGAACCTCTACAGTTAAGCAATCAGCCCCAGCATTTT.

This chain uses TRBV19 with TRBJ1-2, with no clear D. The CDR3 is 16 amino acids. Trimming removed 7 bases at V and 4 bases at J, with 22 bases between. The germline CDR1 and CDR2 sequences are LNHDA and SQIVND (reference sequence). The CDR3 here is CASTISREAPGYGYTF. CDR3 in DNA: TGTGCCAGTACCATATCCCGCGAAGCCCCGGGCTATGGCTACACCTTC.

The J gene is TRBJ2-7, the V gene TRBV10-3; possibly TRBD1 for D (6 bases). Germline V CDR1 and CDR2: ENHRY, SYGVKD. The V end lost 5 bases, the J end lost 2 bases, and 13 bases lay between the germline ends. The CDR3 sequence is 14 residues long. As DNA, the CDR3 is TGTGCCATCAGTAAGGGGGTTCCGACCTACGAGCAGTACTTC. Residues: CAISKGVPTYEQYF.

The rearrangement links TRBV6-5 to TRBJ2-3, with D uncertain. From germline, CDR1 is MNHEY and CDR2 SVGAGI. The CDR3 totals 14 residues. V gave up 2 bases and J gave up 5 bases, with 11 bases separating them. CDR3: CASSYGPPGDTQYF. The CDR3 nucleotides read TGTGCCAGCAGTTACGGCCCTCCGGGAGATACGCAGTATTTT.

V is TRBV29-1 and J is TRBJ2-5; 8 bases match TRBD1. The J segment lost 2 bases and the V segment lost 3 bases, leaving 5 bases of the junction unmatched. The CDR3 totals 14 residues. From germline, CDR1 is SQVTM and CDR2 ANQGSEA. CDR3 region: CSVETRGHQETQYF. CDR3 coding DNA: TGCAGCGTTGAGACCAGGGGGCATCAAGAGACCCAGTACTTC.

This sequence joins TRBV2 and TRBJ2-1, with a possible D match to TRBD2 (5 bases). The CDR3 is made up of 13 amino acids. The V gene's germline CDR1 is SNHLY and CDR2 FYNNEI. The V and J ends lost 4 bases and 6 bases respectively, with 10 bases between them. In DNA, the CDR3 is TGTGCCAGCAGTGTCACGAGCGGCAATGAGCAGTTCTTC. Protein sequence: CASSVTSGNEQFF.

The chain employs TRBV7-9 and TRBJ1-3, with 11 bases aligning to TRBD1. Trimming removed 1 base from V and 0 bases from J; junction bases left unmatched: 5. The CDR3 totals 18 residues. Germline lookup yields CDR1 SEHNR and CDR2 FQNEAQ (reference sequence). CDR3 protein: CASSLGTGGSSSGNTIYF. In DNA, the CDR3 is TGTGCCAGCAGCTTAGGGACAGGGGGCTCGAGCTCTGGAAACACCATATATTTT.

V and J are TRBV12-3 or TRBV12-4 and TRBJ1-1, with 7 bases identical to TRBD1. CDR3 length: 13 amino acids. J gave up 5 bases and V 7 bases, and 7 bases lay outside the gene matches. CDR3 in DNA: TGTGCCAGCACCCAGGGGGGAGGAACTGAAGCTTTCTTT. It is translated as CASTQGGGTEAFF.

The table lists this clone with a few counts. The genes are TRBV4-1 and TRBJ2-2, with TRBD2 matching 9 bases. The junction had 9 bases not matched to a gene; V was cut back by 4 bases and J by 6 bases. Germline CDR1 and CDR2: MGHRA and YSYEKL. The CDR3 has 16 residues. DNA of the CDR3: TGCGCCAGCAGCCCCAGCGGGAGGAGGGGGGCCGGGGAGCTGTTTTTT. This encodes CASSPSGRRGAGELFF.

The V and J genes are TRBV3-1 (or the pseudogene TRBV3-2) and TRBJ2-2; 8 positions match TRBD2. Germline V CDR1 and CDR2: LGHDT, YNNKEL (reference sequence). CDR3 length: 15 amino acids. J gave up 6 bases and V 1 base, and 4 bases lay outside the gene matches. The CDR3 region has the DNA TGTGCCAGCAGCCAAGCATTAGCGGGATCCGGGGAGCTGTTTTTT. Translating gives CASSQALAGSGELFF.